This record concerns one T cell receptor beta chain sequence. What it binds is unknown. The sample belongs to a study of OX40 agonist ivuxolimab in advanced cancers. Study context: Patients enrolled in dose escalation were diagnosed with hepatocellular carcinoma, melanoma, renal cell or head and neck cancer. Partial responses were observed in three patients, of whom one had hepatocellular carcinoma and two had cutaneous melanoma. General study results and limits: Several nonresponders also turned out to have low normalized T-cell clonal expansion.

Assay used: immunoSEQ multiplex PCR; TCRdb lists only in-frame clones, some missing. The table records 60,000 to 65,000 clones, 85% to 90% of them present only once. The material sequenced was CD4+ or CD8+ T cells sorted from blood, taken in a trial of the OX40 agonist ivuxolimab. The TCR originated in an adult with an advanced solid tumor such as melanoma, head and neck, liver or kidney cancer.

The CDR3 reads CASNPDRGIFDNQPQHF. DNA of the CDR3: TGCGCCAGCAACCCGGACAGGGGAATTTTTGACAATCAGCCCCAGCATTTT. This rearrangement joins TRBV10-2 to TRBJ1-5, with 9 bases identical to TRBD1. V was pared by 7 bases and J by 3 bases, with 13 bases of the junction left unmatched. Germline CDR1 is WSHSY and CDR2 is SAAADI. The CDR3 extends over 17 amino acids.